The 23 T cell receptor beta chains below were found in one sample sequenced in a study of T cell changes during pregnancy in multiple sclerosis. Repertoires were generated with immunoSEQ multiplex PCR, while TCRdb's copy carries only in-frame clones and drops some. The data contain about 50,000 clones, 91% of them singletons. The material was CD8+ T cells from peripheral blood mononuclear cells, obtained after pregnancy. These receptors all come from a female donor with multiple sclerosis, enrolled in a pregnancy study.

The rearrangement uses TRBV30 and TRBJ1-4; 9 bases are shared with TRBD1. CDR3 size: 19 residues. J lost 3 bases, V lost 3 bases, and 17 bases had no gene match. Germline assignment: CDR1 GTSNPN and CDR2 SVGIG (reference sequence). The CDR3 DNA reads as TGTGCCTGGAGGGTTCCGCACAGGGGGCTGCGTTTGGCTAATGAAAAACTGTTTTTT. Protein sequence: CAWRVPHRGLRLANEKLFF.

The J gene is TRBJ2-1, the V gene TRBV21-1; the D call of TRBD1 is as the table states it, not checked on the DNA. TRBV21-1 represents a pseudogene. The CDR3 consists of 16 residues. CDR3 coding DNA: TGTGCCAGCAGCAAAGAGGGGCAGGGTTCGTACAATGAGCAGTTCTTC. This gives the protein CASSKEGQGSYNEQFF.

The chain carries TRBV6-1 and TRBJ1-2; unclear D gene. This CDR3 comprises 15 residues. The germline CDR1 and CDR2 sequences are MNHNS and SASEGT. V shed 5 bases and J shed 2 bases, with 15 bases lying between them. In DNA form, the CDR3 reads TGTGCCAGCAGTCCATCGTTAGTGGTGAACTATGGCTACACCTTC. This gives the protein CASSPSLVVNYGYTF.

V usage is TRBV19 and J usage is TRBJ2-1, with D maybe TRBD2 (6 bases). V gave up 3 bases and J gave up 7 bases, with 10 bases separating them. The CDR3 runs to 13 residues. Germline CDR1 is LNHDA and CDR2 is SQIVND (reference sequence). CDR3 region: CASSIDGGNEQFF. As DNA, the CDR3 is TGTGCCAGTAGTATCGACGGGGGAAATGAGCAGTTCTTC.

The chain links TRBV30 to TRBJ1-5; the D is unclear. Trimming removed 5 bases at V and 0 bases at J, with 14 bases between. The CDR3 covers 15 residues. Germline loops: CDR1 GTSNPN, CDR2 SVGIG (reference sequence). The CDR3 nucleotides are TGTGCCTGGGACCGCGGAATCGGTAGCAATCAGCCCCAGCATTTT. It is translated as CAWDRGIGSNQPQHF.

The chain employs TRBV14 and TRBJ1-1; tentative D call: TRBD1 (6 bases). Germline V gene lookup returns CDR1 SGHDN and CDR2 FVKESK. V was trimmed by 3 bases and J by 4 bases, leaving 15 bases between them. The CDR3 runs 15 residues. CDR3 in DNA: TGTGCCAGCAGCCAGATAAGGGGGTCGGGCACTGAAGCTTTCTTT. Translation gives CASSQIRGSGTEAFF.

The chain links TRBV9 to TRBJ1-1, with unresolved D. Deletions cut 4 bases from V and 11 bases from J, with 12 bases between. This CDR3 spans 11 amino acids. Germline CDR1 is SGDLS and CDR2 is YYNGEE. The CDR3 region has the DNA TGTGCCAGCAGCCCTGGGCTTTGGGCTTTCTTT. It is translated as CASSPGLWAFF.

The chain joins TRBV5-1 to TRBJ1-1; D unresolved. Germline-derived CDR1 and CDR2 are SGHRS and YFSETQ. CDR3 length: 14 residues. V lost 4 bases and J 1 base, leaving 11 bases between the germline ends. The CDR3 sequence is CASSAGVWNTEAFF. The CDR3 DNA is TGCGCCAGCAGCGCAGGTGTTTGGAACACTGAAGCTTTCTTT.

The CDR3 DNA sequence: TGTGCCAGCAGCTTCGAGGTAGGGGATGAGCAGTTCTTC. It translates to CASSFEVGDEQFF. The V gene is TRBV5-6, the J gene TRBJ2-1; D perhaps matches TRBD1 (5 bases). V lost 2 bases to trimming and J lost 8 bases, with 11 bases between them. The CDR3 sequence is 13 residues long. The germline CDR1 and CDR2 sequences are SGHDT and YYEEEE. Variable domain in full (rest from reference TRBV5-6 and TRBJ2-1): DAGVTQSPTHLIKTRGQQVTLRCSPKSGHDTVSWYQQALGQGPQFIFQYYEEEERQRGNFPDRFSGHQFPNYSSELNVNALLLGDSALYLCASSFEVGDEQFFGPGTRLTVL.

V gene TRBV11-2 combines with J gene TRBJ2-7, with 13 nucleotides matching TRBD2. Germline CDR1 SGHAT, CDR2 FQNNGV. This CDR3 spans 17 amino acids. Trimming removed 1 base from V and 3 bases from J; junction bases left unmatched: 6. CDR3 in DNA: TGTGCCAGCAGCTTAGGGACGGGACTAGCGGGATTCTACGAGCAGTACTTC. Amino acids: CASSLGTGLAGFYEQYF.

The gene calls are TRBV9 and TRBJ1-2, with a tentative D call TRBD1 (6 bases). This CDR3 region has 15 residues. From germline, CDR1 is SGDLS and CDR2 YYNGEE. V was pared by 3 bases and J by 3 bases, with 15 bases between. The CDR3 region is CASSENRVSDYGYTF. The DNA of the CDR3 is TGTGCCAGCAGCGAAAACAGGGTGTCGGACTATGGCTACACCTTC.

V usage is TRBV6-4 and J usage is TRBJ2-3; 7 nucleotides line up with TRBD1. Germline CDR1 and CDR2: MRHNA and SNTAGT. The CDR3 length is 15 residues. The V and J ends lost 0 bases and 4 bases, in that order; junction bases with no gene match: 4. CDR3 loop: CASSDSRTGADTQYF. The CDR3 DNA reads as TGTGCCAGCAGTGACTCTCGTACAGGGGCAGATACGCAGTATTTT.

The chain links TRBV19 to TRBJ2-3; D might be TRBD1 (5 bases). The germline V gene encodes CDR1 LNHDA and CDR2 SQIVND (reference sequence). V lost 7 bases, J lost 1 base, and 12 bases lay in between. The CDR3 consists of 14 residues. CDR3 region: CASNRGLGTDTQYF. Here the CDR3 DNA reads TGTGCCAGTAATAGGGGTCTTGGCACAGATACGCAGTATTTT.

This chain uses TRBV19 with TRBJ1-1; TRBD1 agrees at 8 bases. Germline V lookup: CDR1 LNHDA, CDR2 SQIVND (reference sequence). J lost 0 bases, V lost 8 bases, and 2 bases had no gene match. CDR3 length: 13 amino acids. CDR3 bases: TGTGCCAGTGGGACAGGTATGAACACTGAAGCTTTCTTT. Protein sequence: CASGTGMNTEAFF.

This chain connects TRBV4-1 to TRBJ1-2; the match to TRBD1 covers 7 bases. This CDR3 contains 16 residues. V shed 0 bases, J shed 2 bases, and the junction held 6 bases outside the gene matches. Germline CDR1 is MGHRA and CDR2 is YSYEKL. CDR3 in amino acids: CASSQEPTGVNYGYTF. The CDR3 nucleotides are TGCGCCAGCAGCCAAGAGCCCACAGGGGTAAACTATGGCTACACCTTC.

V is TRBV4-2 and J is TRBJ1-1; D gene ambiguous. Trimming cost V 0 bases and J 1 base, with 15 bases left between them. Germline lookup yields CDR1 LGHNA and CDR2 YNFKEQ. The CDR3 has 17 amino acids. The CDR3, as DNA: TGTGCCAGCAGCCAAGATGGTCATGGAGCGCCGAACACTGAAGCTTTCTTT. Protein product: CASSQDGHGAPNTEAFF.

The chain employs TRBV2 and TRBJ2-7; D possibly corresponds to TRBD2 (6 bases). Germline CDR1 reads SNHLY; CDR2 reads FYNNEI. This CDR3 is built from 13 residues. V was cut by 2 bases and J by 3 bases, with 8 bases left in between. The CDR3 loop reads CASSERGFYEQYF. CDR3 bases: TGTGCCAGCAGTGAACGGGGGTTCTACGAGCAGTACTTC. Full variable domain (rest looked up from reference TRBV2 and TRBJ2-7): EPEVTQTPSHQVTQMGQEVILRCVPISNHLYFYWYRQILGQKVEFLVSFYNNEISEKSEIFDDQFSVERPDGSNFTLKIRSTKLEDSAMYFCASSERGFYEQYFGPGTRLTVT.

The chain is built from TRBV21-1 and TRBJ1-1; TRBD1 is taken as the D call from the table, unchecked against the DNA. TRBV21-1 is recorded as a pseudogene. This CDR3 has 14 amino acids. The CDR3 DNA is TGTGCCAGCAGCATTGACGACAGGGACACTGAAGCTTTCTTT. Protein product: CASSIDDRDTEAFF.

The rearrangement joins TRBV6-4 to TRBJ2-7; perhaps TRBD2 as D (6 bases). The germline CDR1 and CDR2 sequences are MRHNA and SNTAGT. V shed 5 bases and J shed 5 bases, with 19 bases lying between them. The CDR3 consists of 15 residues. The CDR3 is CASSPGLAVSHEQYF. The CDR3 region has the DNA TGTGCCAGCAGTCCGGGACTCGCTGTAAGCCACGAGCAGTACTTC.

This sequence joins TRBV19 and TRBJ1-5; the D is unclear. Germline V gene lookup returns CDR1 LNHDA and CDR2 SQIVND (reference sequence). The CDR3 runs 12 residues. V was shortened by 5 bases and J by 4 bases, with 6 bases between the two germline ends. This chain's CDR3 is CASSRGNQPQHF. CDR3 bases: TGTGCCAGTAGTCGCGGGAATCAGCCCCAGCATTTT.

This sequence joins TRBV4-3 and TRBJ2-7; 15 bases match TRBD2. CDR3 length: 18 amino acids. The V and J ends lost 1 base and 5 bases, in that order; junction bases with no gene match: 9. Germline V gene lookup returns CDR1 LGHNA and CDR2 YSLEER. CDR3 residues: CASSQGGLAGGLWDEQYF. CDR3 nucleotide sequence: TGCGCCAGCAGCCAAGGGGGACTAGCGGGGGGTCTTTGGGACGAGCAGTACTTC.

The CDR3, as DNA: TGTGCCAGTAGTGAAGCTTACGAGCAGTACTTC. Translated, it gives CASSEAYEQYF. The rearrangement joins TRBV19 to TRBJ2-7; D not resolved. Trimming cost V 5 bases and J 4 bases, with 6 bases left between them. Germline V gives CDR1 LNHDA, CDR2 SQIVND (reference sequence). This CDR3 comprises 11 residues.

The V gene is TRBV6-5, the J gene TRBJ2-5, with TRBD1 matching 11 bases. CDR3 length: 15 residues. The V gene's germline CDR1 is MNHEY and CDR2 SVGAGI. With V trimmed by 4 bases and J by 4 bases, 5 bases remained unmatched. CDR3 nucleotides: TGTGCCAGCAGTTCGGACAGGGGGCCCGGAGAGACCCAGTACTTC. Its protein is CASSSDRGPGETQYF.